Presented here are 19 T cell receptor beta chains from one specimen sequenced in a study of spatial heterogeneity in lung cancer. TCRdb recomputed calls from the 5' RACE reads with MiXCR, one row per CDR3 protein. The sample has over 7,500 distinct CDR3 sequences, roughly 9.2% seen once. Time point specified: sample taken at primary tumor resection. Sequencing covered unsorted whole RNA taken from tumor, nontumor lung or frozen PBMC. Sequencing used PBMCs, obtained at surgery. These receptors came from a male donor with early-stage non-small cell lung cancer.

This clonotype was counted at least ten times. This beta chain is a stray read from a library made for alpha chains; its abundance is not meaningful. The J gene is TRBJ1-6, the V gene TRBV7-2, with 7 bases identical to TRBD1. J lost 5 bases, V lost 5 bases, and 9 bases had no gene match. The length of the CDR3 is 16 residues. Germline V gene sequence: CDR1 SGHTA, CDR2 FQGNSA. The CDR3 coding sequence is TGTGCCAGCAGCGTAGACGGGACAGCACATAATTCACCCCTCCACTTT. Translation: CASSVDGTAHNSPLHF.

This clonotype was counted many times. In a library made to pick up alpha chains, this beta chain is a stray read with a size that means little. The J gene is TRBJ2-6, the V gene TRBV11-3, with D perhaps matching TRBD2 (5 bases). V dropped 2 bases and J dropped 0 bases, with 17 bases sitting between them. This CDR3 spans 19 amino acids. The germline CDR1 and CDR2 sequences are SGHNT and YENEEA. In DNA form, the CDR3 reads TGTGCCAGCAGCTTACGGGTCCGGCGGGCCTCCTCTGGGGCCAACGTCCTGACTTTC. It yields the protein CASSLRVRRASSGANVLTF.

Turning to this clonotype: This beta chain is an unintended read in a library built for alpha chains; its size means little. The gene calls are TRBV29-1 and TRBJ2-7; 7 bases are a match to TRBD2. Trimming removed 4 bases from V and 3 bases from J; junction bases left unmatched: 3. The CDR3 is made up of 12 amino acids. Per the germline V gene, CDR1 is SQVTM and CDR2 is ANQGSEA. As DNA, the CDR3 is TGCAGCGTTGGGGGCGGGAGCTACGAGCAGTACTTC. This sequence encodes CSVGGGSYEQYF.

This clonotype has at least ten counts. Since the library was made to target alpha chains, this beta chain is a stray read and its abundance is not meaningful. The chain links TRBV12-3 or TRBV12-4 to TRBJ2-2; TRBD2 matches at 8 bases. The CDR3 sequence is 15 residues long. The ends lost 7 bases at V and 4 bases at J; junction bases unmatched: 8. The CDR3 protein is CASNNQAGATGELFF. The CDR3 coding sequence is TGTGCCAGCAACAATCAAGCGGGAGCCACCGGGGAGCTGTTTTTT.

Many counts were recorded for this clonotype. The size of this beta chain means little, since it is a stray read in a library made for alpha chains. This chain connects TRBV29-1 to TRBJ2-7; TRBD1 might be the D (7 bases). Germline V gene sequence: CDR1 SQVTM, CDR2 ANQGSEA. Trimming took off 6 bases at V and 3 bases at J, with 18 bases between the two ends. The CDR3 has 14 amino acids. CDR3 sequence: CSVADGGGGYEQYF. The CDR3 DNA reads as TGCAGCGTCGCTGATGGAGGGGGCGGCTACGAGCAGTACTTC.

This clonotype occurred many times. With the library built for alpha chains, this beta chain is off target and its frequency is not meaningful. The rearrangement joins TRBV7-2 to TRBJ1-2, with D unclear. The ends were cut back, 1 base at V and 2 bases at J, with 5 bases in the middle. Per the germline V gene, CDR1 is SGHTA and CDR2 is FQGNSA. The CDR3 spans 13 residues. The CDR3 here is CASSLDENYGYTF. The CDR3 bases are TGTGCCAGCAGCTTAGACGAGAACTATGGCTACACCTTC.

At least ten counts were recorded for this clonotype. A library made for alpha chains picked up this beta chain off target, so its size means little. The rearrangement joins TRBV20-1 to TRBJ1-2; D is perhaps TRBD1 (5 bases). The CDR3 sequence is 15 residues long. Germline V gene data show CDR1 as DFQATT and CDR2 as SNEGSKA (reference sequence). V lost 3 bases to trimming and J lost 0 bases, with 14 bases between them. Here the CDR3 DNA reads TGCAGTGCTAGCGGGCAGGGTCCCCCTAACTATGGCTACACCTTC. This codes for CSASGQGPPNYGYTF.

This clonotype was seen at least ten times. Because the library targeted alpha chains, this beta chain is an off-target read whose size means little. This chain uses TRBV7-9 with TRBJ2-1; 9 positions match TRBD1. V was clipped by 6 bases and J by 10 bases; unmatched bases: 7. The CDR3 spans 13 residues. Per germline, CDR1 SEHNR and CDR2 FQNEAQ (reference sequence). The DNA for the CDR3 is TGTGCCAGCAGAGGACAGGGGACTTTGGAGCAGTTCTTC. Its translation is CASRGQGTLEQFF.

This clonotype was seen at least ten times. This beta chain is an off-target read within a library intended for alpha chains, so its frequency means little. The genes are TRBV5-1 and TRBJ2-3; D may be TRBD1 (6 bases). CDR1 SGHRS and CDR2 YFSETQ come from the germline V gene. V shed 4 bases and J shed 3 bases, with 12 bases lying between them. This CDR3 comprises 14 residues. The CDR3 loop is CASSTRQATDTQYF. The CDR3 region has the DNA TGCGCCAGCAGCACTCGACAGGCGACAGATACGCAGTATTTT.

This clonotype was observed many times. This beta chain is off target for a library built for alpha chains, so its abundance means little. The gene calls are TRBV6-2 or TRBV6-3 and TRBJ2-1, with D perhaps given as TRBD1 or TRBD2 (5 bases each). The CDR3 has 14 residues. The germline V gene encodes CDR1 MNHEY and CDR2 SVGEGT. Between the trimmed V and J ends, which lost 10 bases and 1 base, there was a span of 14 bases. The CDR3 bases are TGTGCCACCACGGGACCGATATCCTACAATGAGCAGTTCTTC. It yields the protein CATTGPISYNEQFF.

The table lists this clonotype with many counts. The library was prepared for alpha chains; this beta chain is a stray read, so its frequency means little. The chain is built from TRBV7-9 and TRBJ2-3; D is unclear. The germline V gene has CDR1 SEHNR and CDR2 FQNEAQ (reference sequence). Deletions cut 1 base from V and 2 bases from J, with 13 bases between. CDR3 size: 16 residues. The CDR3 DNA sequence: TGTGCCAGCAGCTTAGGATCGACCTATTCCACAGATACGCAGTATTTT. Translation: CASSLGSTYSTDTQYF.

Worth noting for this clonotype: In a library made to pick up alpha chains, this beta chain is a stray read with a size that means little. The J gene is TRBJ2-7, the V gene TRBV2; TRBD2 is a possible D gene (6 bases). The germline gives CDR1 SNHLY, CDR2 FYNNEI. V lost 7 bases and J 4 bases, leaving 8 bases between the germline ends. The CDR3 contains 11 residues. The CDR3 DNA reads TGTGCCAGCATGGAGGGTTACGAGCAGTACTTC. Its protein product is CASMEGYEQYF.

This clonotype is termed medium-sized (0.01 to 0.1%). Within a library made for alpha chains, this beta chain is off target, and its count is uninformative. This rearrangement joins TRBV2 to TRBJ1-2, with TRBD1 identical over 7 bases. The germline CDR1 and CDR2 sequences are SNHLY and FYNNEI. The CDR3 totals 12 residues. V lost 9 bases, J lost 9 bases, and 10 bases stayed unmatched. CDR3 loop: CASRDSLISYTF. CDR3 DNA sequence: TGTGCCAGTCGGGACAGTTTAATAAGCTACACCTTC.

In its sample, this clonotype was seen many times. Because the library targeted alpha chains, this beta chain is an off-target read whose size means little. The chain combines TRBV28 with TRBJ2-1; possibly TRBD1 or TRBD2 for D (5 bases each). The CDR3 is 12 amino acids. CDR1 is MDHEN and CDR2 is SYDVKM in the germline V gene. Trimming shortened V by 10 bases and J by 12 bases, and 19 bases separated the two germline ends. The DNA for the CDR3 is TGTGCCACTGGGGACCCCGATAAAGCGCAGTTCTTC. Translation gives CATGDPDKAQFF.

This clonotype was seen ten or more times. Because the library targeted alpha chains, this beta chain is an off-target read whose size means little. The rearrangement links TRBV12-3 or TRBV12-4 to TRBJ2-1; no reliable D call. The CDR3 spans 11 residues. The V end lost 3 bases, the J end lost 7 bases, and 4 bases lay between the germline ends. The chain's CDR3 is CASSLGNEQFF. The CDR3 bases are TGTGCCAGCAGTTTGGGGAATGAGCAGTTCTTC.

The sample holds many counts of this clonotype. As an off-target read in a library built for alpha chains, this beta chain has a frequency of little significance. The gene calls are TRBV27 and TRBJ1-6; no reliable D call. The V end lost 5 bases, the J end lost 8 bases, and 7 bases lay between the germline ends. Germline V CDR1 and CDR2: MNHEY, SMNVEV (reference sequence). This CDR3 spans 12 amino acids. CDR3 amino acids: CASSRLDSPLHF. CDR3 bases: TGTGCCAGCAGTAGATTGGATTCACCCCTCCACTTT.

This clonotype has a count of ten or more. Because the library targeted alpha chains, this beta chain is an off-target read whose size means little. V and J are TRBV6-2 or TRBV6-3 and TRBJ2-7; D not resolved. There are 17 residues in the CDR3. Trimming stripped 4 bases from V and 1 base from J, with 20 bases between. Per the germline V gene, CDR1 is MNHEY and CDR2 is SVGEGT. The CDR3 protein is CASSSPGGVGKSYEQYF. In DNA form, the CDR3 reads TGTGCCAGCAGTTCGCCAGGTGGTGTAGGCAAATCCTACGAGCAGTACTTC.

Judged by abundance, this clonotype is medium-sized. Because this beta chain is a stray read in a library intended to capture alpha chains, its abundance should not be given much weight. The chain joins TRBV3-1 to TRBJ2-3; 10 bases match TRBD2. Germline V lookup: CDR1 LGHDT, CDR2 YNNKEL (reference sequence). The CDR3 extends over 15 amino acids. J gave up 4 bases and V 2 bases, and 3 bases lay outside the gene matches. This CDR3 reads CASSQLAGAADTQYF. DNA of the CDR3: TGTGCCAGCAGCCAACTAGCGGGAGCGGCAGATACGCAGTATTTT.

This clonotype has ten or more counts. This beta chain slipped into a library made for alpha chains as a stray read, so its size is not meaningful. The chain has TRBV5-4 and TRBJ2-1, with 7 bases aligning to TRBD1. The germline CDR1 and CDR2 sequences are SGHNT and YYREEE (reference sequence). J lost 6 bases, V lost 3 bases, and 6 bases had no gene match. The CDR3 loop spans 14 amino acids. CDR3 nucleotide sequence: TGTGCCAGCAGCTCGGAAGGGGGCTTCAATGAGCAGTTCTTC. Its translation is CASSSEGGFNEQFF.